The 8 T cell receptor beta chains below were found in one sample sequenced in a study of blood T cell repertoires in COVID-19. Measured with immunoSEQ multiplex PCR; TCRdb has only the in-frame clones, and not every one. This repertoire shows some 450,000 clones, 80% to 90% found once; its top ten account for around 0.92%. The sample consisted of peripheral blood. Source of these receptors: a man between 18 and 29 years old with COVID-19, enrolled during active disease.

This chain joins TRBV5-4 and TRBJ2-1; 7 bases align to TRBD2. Per germline, CDR1 SGHNT and CDR2 YYREEE (reference sequence). This CDR3 contains 14 residues. The trim removed 4 bases at V and 8 bases at J, leaving 9 bases unmatched. Here the CDR3 reads CASSVSTSSDEQFF. As DNA, the CDR3 is TGTGCCAGCAGCGTGTCGACTAGCTCCGATGAGCAGTTCTTC.

This chain uses TRBV5-1 with TRBJ1-1, with D maybe TRBD1 (5 bases). Germline V gene data show CDR1 as SGHRS and CDR2 as YFSETQ. The V end was cut by 0 bases, the J end by 3 bases, with 9 bases between. CDR3 length: 14 residues. CDR3 region: CASSLEGRDTEAFF. The DNA for the CDR3 is TGCGCCAGCAGCTTGGAGGGGAGGGACACTGAAGCTTTCTTT.

The gene calls are TRBV11-2 and TRBJ1-2; no clear D. In germline, CDR1 is SGHAT, CDR2 FQNNGV. Trimming left V 5 bases short and J 5 bases short, with 12 bases between. CDR3 length: 13 amino acids. CDR3 coding DNA: TGTGCCAGCAGCCCAGATGAAAGTTATGGCTACACCTTC. Residues: CASSPDESYGYTF.

This sequence joins TRBV4-1 and TRBJ1-3, with 7 bases fitting TRBD1. The germline V gene encodes CDR1 MGHRA and CDR2 YSYEKL. The CDR3 length is 16 residues. Losses at the gene ends were 5 bases for V and 0 bases for J; bases not matched to a gene: 7. CDR3 protein: CASSYPGGSSGNTIYF. The CDR3 coding sequence is TGCGCCAGCAGCTACCCAGGGGGAAGCTCTGGAAACACCATATATTTT.

As for this clone: Other nucleotide sequences from this sample produce the same CDR3. V and J are TRBV5-6 and TRBJ2-5; D may be TRBD1 (6 bases). V was pared by 4 bases and J by 5 bases, with 12 bases between. The CDR3 runs 13 residues. Germline-derived CDR1 and CDR2 are SGHDT and YYEEEE. DNA for the CDR3: TGTGCCAGCAGCCTAACAGGGTCGGAGACCCAGTACTTC. Translation gives CASSLTGSETQYF.

The genes are TRBV7-6 and TRBJ2-7; 9 nucleotides match TRBD2. CDR1 SGHVS and CDR2 FNYEAQ come from the germline V gene. V lost 4 bases, J lost 1 base, and 8 bases stayed unmatched. The CDR3 has 16 residues. CDR3 region: CASSSAGSGSSYEQYF. The CDR3 DNA reads TGTGCCAGCAGCTCCGCCGGTAGCGGGAGTTCCTACGAGCAGTACTTC.

The rearrangement links TRBV7-9 to TRBJ1-4; D not certain. The ends were cut back, 3 bases at V and 0 bases at J, with 20 bases in the middle. The CDR3 extends over 19 amino acids. From germline, CDR1 is SEHNR and CDR2 FQNEAQ (reference sequence). In DNA form, the CDR3 reads TGTGCCAGCAGCTTCGCGAGGAGGAGACTGGGAGCAACTAATGAAAAACTGTTTTTT. This gives the protein CASSFARRRLGATNEKLFF.

V usage is TRBV3-1 (or the pseudogene TRBV3-2) and J usage is TRBJ2-3; TRBD2 agrees at 8 bases. The J segment lost 3 bases and the V segment lost 2 bases, leaving 10 bases of the junction unmatched. CDR3 length equals 17 residues. Looked up from germline, CDR1 is LGHDT and CDR2 is YNNKEL (reference sequence). The CDR3 region has the DNA TGTGCCAGCAGCCAATTGCCGGGGGGGCTTAAAACAGATACGCAGTATTTT. Amino acids: CASSQLPGGLKTDTQYF.